This T cell receptor beta chain originates from a study of CD8 T cells in ankylosing spondylitis. Study-wide points: What appeared characteristic of ankylosing spondylitis blood was a TCR beta motif of seven to nine highly homologous variants. Significant enrichment of disease-linked clones was reportedly seen in matched ankylosing spondylitis synovial fluid. A subset of motif variants has previously been described in the synovial fluid and blood of reactive arthritis.

In regard to this clonotype: Its antigen is unknown.

The authors made TCR beta libraries by quantitative 5'-RACE with molecular barcodes. From the 5' RACE reads, TCRdb called clonotypes with MiXCR, one entry per CDR3 protein. The sample has about 280,000 distinct CDR3 sequences, 20% seen once. The CDR3 totals 15 residues. Trimming cost V 0 bases and J 0 bases, with 11 bases left between them. Germline V CDR1 and CDR2: SQVTM, ANQGSEA. Sequences were obtained from blood, either unsorted or a sorted T cell fraction (not recorded which). The rearrangement uses TRBV29-1 and TRBJ1-1; D gene ambiguous. The clonotype originates from a male donor with ankylosing spondylitis or in good health (not recorded which). DNA of the CDR3: TGCAGCGTTGAAGATCAGTACAGCTTGAACACTGAAGCTTTCTTT. It codes for CSVEDQYSLNTEAFF.